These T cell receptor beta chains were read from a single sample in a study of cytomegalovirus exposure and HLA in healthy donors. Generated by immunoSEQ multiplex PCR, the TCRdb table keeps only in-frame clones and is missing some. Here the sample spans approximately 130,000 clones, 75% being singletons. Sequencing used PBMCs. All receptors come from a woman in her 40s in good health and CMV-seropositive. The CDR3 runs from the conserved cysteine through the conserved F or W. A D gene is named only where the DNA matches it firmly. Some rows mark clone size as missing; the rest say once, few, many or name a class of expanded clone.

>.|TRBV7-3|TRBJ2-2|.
CASSQGLGELFF
TGTGCCAGCAGTCAGGGGCTGGGGGAGCTGTTTTTT
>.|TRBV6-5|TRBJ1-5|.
CASSYTGINQPQHF
TGTGCCAGCAGTTACACAGGGATAAATCAGCCCCAGCATTTT
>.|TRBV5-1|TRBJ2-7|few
CASSSSDGIYEQYF
TGCGCCAGCAGCTCGTCGGACGGGATCTACGAGCAGTACTTC
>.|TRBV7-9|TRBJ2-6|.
CASSFTLSGANVLTF
TGTGCCAGCAGCTTCACTCTCTCTGGGGCCAACGTCCTGACTTTC
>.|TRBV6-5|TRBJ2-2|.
CASSYAGAPTGELFF
TGTGCCAGCAGTTACGCGGGGGCGCCCACCGGGGAGCTGTTTTTT
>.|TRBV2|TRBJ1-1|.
CASSESGVNTEAFF
TGTGCCAGCAGTGAATCAGGGGTGAACACTGAAGCTTTCTTT
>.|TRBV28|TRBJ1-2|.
CASVPPLNYGYTF
TGTGCCAGCGTTCCCCCCTTGAACTATGGCTACACCTTC
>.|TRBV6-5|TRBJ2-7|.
CASSLTQGSYEQYF
TGTGCCAGCAGCCTAACACAGGGTTCCTACGAGCAGTACTTC
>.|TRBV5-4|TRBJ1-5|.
CASSLTGGAGNQPQHF
TGTGCCAGCAGCCTCACGGGGGGCGCGGGCAATCAGCCCCAGCATTTT
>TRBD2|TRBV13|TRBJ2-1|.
CASSDGGAGGGNEQFF
TGTGCCAGCAGCGATGGGGGTGCGGGAGGCGGCAATGAGCAGTTCTTC
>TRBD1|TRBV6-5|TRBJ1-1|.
CASSRDAGGTAEAFF
TGTGCCAGCAGCCGAGACGCAGGGGGCACGGCTGAAGCTTTCTTT
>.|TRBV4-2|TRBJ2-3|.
CASSQERIAVLDTQYF
TGTGCCAGCAGCCAAGAGAGAATAGCGGTTTTGGATACGCAGTATTTT
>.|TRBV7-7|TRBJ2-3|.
CASSLGGGPGDTQYF
TGTGCCAGCAGCTTAGGGGGGGGGCCCGGAGATACGCAGTATTTT
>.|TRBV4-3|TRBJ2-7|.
CASSQDLAGTVPYEQYF
TGCGCCAGCAGCCAAGACTTAGCCGGGACTGTCCCCTACGAGCAGTACTTC
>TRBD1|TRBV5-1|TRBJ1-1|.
CASSPTGFAEAFF
TGCGCCAGCAGCCCGACAGGGTTTGCTGAAGCTTTCTTT
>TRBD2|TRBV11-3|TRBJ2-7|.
CASSGATSGNEQYF
TGTGCCAGCAGCGGTGCGACTAGCGGGAACGAGCAGTACTTC
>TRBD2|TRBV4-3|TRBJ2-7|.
CASSRRTSGGYEQYF
TGCGCCAGCAGCCGACGGACTAGCGGGGGTTACGAGCAGTACTTC
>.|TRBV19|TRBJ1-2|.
CASSILPGRGEDYGYTF
TGTGCCAGTAGTATACTCCCCGGGAGGGGAGAGGACTATGGCTACACCTTC
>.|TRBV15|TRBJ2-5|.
CATSRVSVQQETQYF
TGTGCCACCAGCAGAGTTTCAGTCCAACAAGAGACCCAGTACTTC
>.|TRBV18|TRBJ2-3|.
CASSPMDTQYF
TGTGCCAGCTCACCCATGGATACGCAGTATTTT
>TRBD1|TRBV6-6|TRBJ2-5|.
CASKQGARETQYF
TGTGCCAGCAAACAGGGGGCACGAGAGACCCAGTACTTC
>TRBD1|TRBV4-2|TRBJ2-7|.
CASSLGQGGEGSGEQYF
TGTGCCAGCAGCCTGGGACAGGGCGGGGAAGGTTCGGGCGAGCAGTACTTC
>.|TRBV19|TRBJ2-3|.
CASSIVGAGNSDTQYF
TGTGCCAGTAGTATAGTAGGGGCAGGGAATTCAGATACGCAGTATTTT
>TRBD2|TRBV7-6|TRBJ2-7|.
CASSTGLVNEQYF
TGTGCCAGCAGCACCGGACTAGTAAACGAGCAGTACTTC
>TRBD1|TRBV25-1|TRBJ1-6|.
CASRPPGQGARYNSPLHF
TGTGCCAGCAGGCCGCCGGGACAGGGGGCGCGATATAATTCACCCCTCCACTTT
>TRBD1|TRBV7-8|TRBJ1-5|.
CASSLGQGANQPQHF
TGTGCCAGCAGTTTAGGACAGGGGGCGAATCAGCCCCAGCATTTT
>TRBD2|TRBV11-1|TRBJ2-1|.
CASSVRGLAGGNTDNEQFF
TGTGCCAGCAGCGTGAGGGGACTAGCGGGGGGGAATACCGACAATGAGCAGTTCTTC
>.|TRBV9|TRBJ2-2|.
CASSVVGLGELFF
TGTGCCAGCAGCGTAGTTGGCCTCGGGGAGCTGTTTTTT
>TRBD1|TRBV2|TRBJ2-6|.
CASGTGPGTGANVLTF
TGTGCCAGCGGGACAGGGCCAGGGACTGGGGCCAACGTCCTGACTTTC
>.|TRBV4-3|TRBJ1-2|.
CASSQGPGTANYGYTF
TGCGCCAGCAGCCAAGGGCCTGGCACCGCTAACTATGGCTACACCTTC
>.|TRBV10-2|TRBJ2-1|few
CASSMTYNEQFF
TGCGCCAGCAGTATGACTTACAATGAGCAGTTCTTC
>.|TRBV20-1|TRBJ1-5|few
CSASRQPQHF
TGCAGTGCCTCCAGGCAGCCCCAGCATTTT
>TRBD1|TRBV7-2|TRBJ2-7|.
CASSADGQATYEQYF
TGTGCCAGCAGCGCGGATGGACAGGCTACCTACGAGCAGTACTTC